These T cell receptor beta chains were read from a single sample in a study of cytotoxic CD8 clonotypes in ibrutinib-treated CLL. Sequencing used immunoSEQ multiplex PCR; TCRdb keeps in-frame clones, though not all of them. The repertoire holds 110,000 to 150,000 clones, with around 93% as singletons. The material was PBMCs, obtained after 12 months of ibrutinib treatment. The receptor set was obtained from a human donor with chronic lymphocytic leukemia. Both conserved end residues are part of each CDR3. The D gene is left open where the match is weak. Size values are once, few and many counts, or a class for expanded clones, and some rows have none.

J gene	clone size	V gene	D gene	CDR3 length	CDR3 DNA	CDR3 protein
TRBJ2-7	NA	TRBV14	TRBD2	14	TGTGCCAGCAGCCGGCGGGGGAACTCCTACGAGCAGTACTTC	CASSRRGNSYEQYF
TRBJ2-3	NA	TRBV30	NA	16	TGTGCCTGGAGGGGGGTTAGCGGTTCTAGCACAGATACGCAGTATTTT	CAWRGVSGSSTDTQYF
TRBJ1-5	NA	TRBV30	NA	13	TGTGCCTGGAGTATCACAGGTAATCAGCCCCAGCATTTT	CAWSITGNQPQHF
TRBJ2-1	NA	TRBV9	NA	13	TGTGCCAGCAGCGTAGGACAGCACAATGAGCAGTTCTTC	CASSVGQHNEQFF
TRBJ2-7	NA	TRBV4-3	NA	16	TGCGCCAGCAGCCAAGATACGAGGGGCTCGCCCTACGAGCAGTACTTC	CASSQDTRGSPYEQYF
TRBJ2-2	NA	TRBV11-2	TRBD2	15	TGTGCCAGCAGCCCCTGGGGGGGGGACACCGGGGAGCTGTTTTTT	CASSPWGGDTGELFF
TRBJ2-7	once	TRBV5-3	TRBD1	15	TGTGCCAGAAGCTCATTTGACAGGGTATTCCACGAGCAGTACTTC	CARSSFDRVFHEQYF
TRBJ1-1	NA	TRBV19	NA	13	TGTGCCAGTAGTATTGGCGCCAACACTGAAGCTTTCTTT	CASSIGANTEAFF
TRBJ1-2	few	TRBV14	NA	14	TGTGCCAGCAGCCAAGATCAGGGCTACTATGGCTACACCTTC	CASSQDQGYYGYTF
TRBJ2-7	NA	TRBV15	TRBD2	14	TGTGCCACCAGCAGAGATCGGGGGGTCTACGAGCAGTACTTC	CATSRDRGVYEQYF
TRBJ1-3	NA	TRBV27	TRBD1	16	TGTGCCAGCAGTCCTAGACAGGGAAGAATTAGAAACACCATATATTTT	CASSPRQGRIRNTIYF
TRBJ1-1	NA	TRBV7-3	NA	14	TGTGCCAGCAGCTCTACAGGGCTCAGCACTGAAGCTTTCTTT	CASSSTGLSTEAFF
TRBJ1-1	NA	TRBV6-5	NA	12	TGTGCCAGCAGTTACAAGAACACTGAAGCTTTCTTT	CASSYKNTEAFF
TRBJ2-2	NA	TRBV7-3	NA	16	TGTGCCAGCAGCTTCTCGGATGCCCGAAACACCGGGGAGCTGTTTTTT	CASSFSDARNTGELFF
TRBJ1-5	NA	TRBV10-3	NA	13	TGTGCCATCAGTGATCCCAGGGTGGGAGCCCAGCATTTT	CAISDPRVGAQHF
TRBJ1-2	NA	TRBV27	NA	15	TGTGCCAGCAGTTCTCGACAGATATTAAACTATGGCTACACCTTC	CASSSRQILNYGYTF
TRBJ1-4	NA	TRBV2	TRBD1	15	TGTGCCAGCAGTGAAGCGGCGGACAGGGCTGAAAAACTGTTTTTT	CASSEAADRAEKLFF
TRBJ1-4	NA	TRBV5-1	NA	14	TGCGCCAGCACTTCCGGGGGCACTAATGAAAAACTGTTTTTT	CASTSGGTNEKLFF
TRBJ2-7	NA	TRBV14	TRBD1	14	TGTGCCAGCAGCCAGAGGGACAGACCCTACGAGCAGTACTTC	CASSQRDRPYEQYF
TRBJ2-7	NA	TRBV5-4	NA	13	TGTGCCAGCAGCCCTGGAGGGGGATACGAGCAGTACTTC	CASSPGGGYEQYF
TRBJ1-3	NA	TRBV28	NA	18	TGTGCCAGCAGTTTATCGGCAGCAAAGGACAGTCGCCGAAACACCATATATTTT	CASSLSAAKDSRRNTIYF
TRBJ2-7	once	TRBV29-1	NA	12	TGCAGCGTTGATAGGGGGGGCTACGAGCAGTACTTC	CSVDRGGYEQYF
TRBJ1-6	NA	TRBV7-3	TRBD1	15	TGTGCCAGCAGCCCAGCGGCCAGGGGGCTTTCACCCCTCCACTTT	CASSPAARGLSPLHF
TRBJ2-6	NA	TRBV7-8	NA	15	TGTGCCAGCAGCCCCGAGCGATTTGGGGCCAACGTCCTGACTTTC	CASSPERFGANVLTF
TRBJ2-7	NA	TRBV29-1	NA	12	TGCAGCGTTGATGAGGGGGGAGGCGAGCAGTACTTC	CSVDEGGGEQYF
TRBJ2-1	NA	TRBV20-1	NA	11	TGCAGTGCTAGAGATCTTGGTGAGCAGTTCTTC	CSARDLGEQFF
TRBJ2-1	NA	TRBV19	NA	14	TGTGCCAGTAGTATCCGAGCCGTGTCAGATGAGCAGTTCTTC	CASSIRAVSDEQFF
TRBJ1-2	NA	TRBV11-2	TRBD1	14	TGTGCCAGCAGCTCTATTCGGGACAGCTATGGCTACACCTTC	CASSSIRDSYGYTF
TRBJ2-2	NA	TRBV28	NA	16	TGTGCCAGCACTTTAAATCCTCGGACAGCCACCGGGGAGCTGTTTTTT	CASTLNPRTATGELFF
TRBJ2-7	NA	TRBV7-9	TRBD2	15	TGTGCCAGCAGCTTAGAACAGACTAGCGGTCGAGAGCAGTACTTC	CASSLEQTSGREQYF